These T cell receptor beta chains were read from a single sample in a study of T cell responses to AZD1222 COVID-19 vaccine. Sequencing was performed with immunoSEQ multiplex PCR; in TCRdb, only in-frame clones are kept and a portion is missing. The sample records around 150,000 clones, about nine tenths being singletons. Sample: peripheral blood, taken on day 0 of AZD1222 vaccination. Every receptor here comes from an adult in good health. Each CDR3 is given without its conserved first and last residue. Size tells how often a clone was seen (once, few, many) or the class of an expanded clone, and some rows leave it out.

clone_size,j_call,v_call,cdr3_aa
NA,TRBJ1-2,TRBV5-8,ASSPQVWGGGGYT
NA,TRBJ1-1,TRBV9,ASSTLNTEAF
NA,TRBJ1-2,TRBV4-3,ASSPQGQGASNYGYT
NA,TRBJ2-1,TRBV11-2,ASSPGLASLEQF
NA,TRBJ2-5,TRBV19,ASSVSLGTGDLQETQY
NA,TRBJ2-6,TRBV4-3,ASSQDNRLSGANVLT
NA,TRBJ1-6,TRBV3-1/TRBV3-2,ASSRAPGGNSPLH
medium-sized,TRBJ1-6,TRBV4-3,ASSQVAQESSPLH
NA,TRBJ1-5,TRBV7-3,ASSSRLGGFHQPQH
NA,TRBJ1-5,TRBV5-5,ASSLTGISNQPQH
NA,TRBJ2-7,TRBV6-5,ASRTLEGGYEQY
NA,TRBJ1-6,TRBV30,AWNRDRANSPLH
NA,TRBJ2-7,TRBV18,ASSSLRQGLHEQY
once,TRBJ1-1,TRBV28,ASSLGGRKNTEAF
NA,TRBJ2-3,TRBV6-4,ASSHSGGSTDTQY
NA,TRBJ1-1,TRBV11-2,ASSLVPQGITEAF
NA,TRBJ1-1,TRBV7-2,ASSLVAGPSTEAF
once,TRBJ1-3,TRBV5-6,ASSVFISGNTIY
NA,TRBJ1-1,TRBV2,ASSLNRGTEAF
NA,TRBJ2-1,TRBV10-1,ASSDLGRQGNNEQF
NA,TRBJ2-7,TRBV7-2,ASSSSPDSYEQY
NA,TRBJ2-7,TRBV4-3,ASSQDAGTGDEQY
few,TRBJ1-2,TRBV7-2,ASSPEDRTVNGYT
NA,TRBJ2-2,TRBV6-2/TRBV6-3,ASRYGQGMGTGELF
NA,TRBJ1-2,TRBV7-2,ASSPAVSNYGYT
NA,TRBJ2-2,TRBV5-6,ASSLAGRNTGELF
few,TRBJ2-7,TRBV18,ASSPDPLYEQY
NA,TRBJ1-1,TRBV2,ASSTGAEAF
NA,TRBJ1-5,TRBV28,ASSLGAGNQPQH
NA,TRBJ1-2,TRBV18,ASSPPEGSGYGYT
NA,TRBJ1-5,TRBV6-5,ASSLDRGQPQH
NA,TRBJ1-5,TRBV7-3,ASSLRMDQPQH
once,TRBJ2-3,TRBV5-4,ASSPTLGSSDTQY
NA,TRBJ2-7,TRBV18,ASSPTAYEQY
once,TRBJ2-5,TRBV6-5,ASSYRVGGPGETQY
few,TRBJ1-2,TRBV28,ASSPGSNSYGYT
NA,TRBJ2-7,TRBV18,ASSPARPPYEQY
NA,TRBJ1-1,TRBV5-6,ASSLGYRGTEAF
NA,TRBJ1-1,TRBV19,ASTLGRGNTEAF
NA,TRBJ1-5,TRBV19,ASLNPRGALSNQPQH
NA,TRBJ1-6,TRBV10-3,AIQLGENSPLH
NA,TRBJ2-4,TRBV28,ASSLPRGGLAKNIQY
few,TRBJ1-2,TRBV19,ASKSGTDYGYT
NA,TRBJ1-3,TRBV6-1,ASSELGGTIY